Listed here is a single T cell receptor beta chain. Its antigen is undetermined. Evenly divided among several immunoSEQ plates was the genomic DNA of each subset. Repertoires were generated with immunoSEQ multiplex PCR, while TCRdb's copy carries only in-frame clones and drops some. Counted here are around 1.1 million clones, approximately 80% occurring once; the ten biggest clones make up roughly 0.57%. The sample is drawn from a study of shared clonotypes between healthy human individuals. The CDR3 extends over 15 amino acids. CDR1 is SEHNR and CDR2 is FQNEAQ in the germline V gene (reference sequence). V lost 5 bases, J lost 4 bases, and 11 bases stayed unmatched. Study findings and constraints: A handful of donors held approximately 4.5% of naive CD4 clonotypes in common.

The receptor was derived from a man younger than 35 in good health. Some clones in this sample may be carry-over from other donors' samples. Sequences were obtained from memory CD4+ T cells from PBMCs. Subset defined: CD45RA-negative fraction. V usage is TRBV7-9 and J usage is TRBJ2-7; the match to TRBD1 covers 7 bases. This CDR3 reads CASSVGQPGEYEQYF. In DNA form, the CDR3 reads TGTGCCAGCAGCGTGGGACAGCCCGGGGAATACGAGCAGTACTTC.